Listed below are T cell receptor beta chains from one sample, sequenced in a study of a mutant IDH1 vaccine in newly diagnosed glioma. The antigens for these receptors are not known. Repertoires were generated with immunoSEQ multiplex PCR, while TCRdb's copy carries only in-frame clones and drops some. The sample comprises roughly 62,000 clones, over 75% of which are singletons, and 1.5% to 2% rests with the top ten. The material was PBMCs, obtained from a glioma patient whose treatment included an IDH1 peptide vaccine. The receptors shown here come from a man in his forties with glioma. Each CDR3 is given with its conserved first and last residue. D genes are given only for firm matches. Size values are once, few and many counts, or a class for expanded clones, and some rows have none.

clone_size: .
d_call: .
v_call: TRBV9
j_call: TRBJ2-3
cdr3_nt: TGTGCCAGCAGCGTAGCTACCGACGGGCGCCCCGGCACAGATACGCAGTATTTT
cdr3_aa: CASSVATDGRPGTDTQYF

clone_size: .
d_call: .
v_call: TRBV2
j_call: TRBJ2-2
cdr3_nt: TGTGCCAGCAGTGCGGGACAGAACACCGGGGAGCTGTTTTTT
cdr3_aa: CASSAGQNTGELFF

clone_size: once
d_call: .
v_call: TRBV2
j_call: TRBJ1-3
cdr3_nt: TGTGCCAGCAGTGGGGCCGCTGGAAACACCATATATTTT
cdr3_aa: CASSGAAGNTIYF

clone_size: .
d_call: .
v_call: TRBV6-6
j_call: TRBJ2-1
cdr3_nt: TGTGCCAGCAGTTACTCCACGGGGAACAATGAGCAGTTCTTC
cdr3_aa: CASSYSTGNNEQFF

clone_size: .
d_call: .
v_call: TRBV5-6
j_call: TRBJ2-7
cdr3_nt: TGTGCCAGCAACCTATACCTAGGGGGGAGAATGGAGCAGTACTTC
cdr3_aa: CASNLYLGGRMEQYF

clone_size: .
d_call: .
v_call: TRBV5-1
j_call: TRBJ2-7
cdr3_nt: TGCGCCAGCAGCCCTCGGGGTAGCGGAGATTACGAGCAGTACTTC
cdr3_aa: CASSPRGSGDYEQYF

clone_size: once
d_call: TRBD2
v_call: TRBV7-2
j_call: TRBJ2-7
cdr3_nt: TGTGCCAGCCGACTAGCGGGGTCCTACGAGCAGTACTTC
cdr3_aa: CASRLAGSYEQYF

clone_size: .
d_call: TRBD2
v_call: TRBV7-7
j_call: TRBJ2-2
cdr3_nt: TGTGCCAGCAGACGGACTAGCGGGGGATACACCGGGGAGCTGTTTTTT
cdr3_aa: CASRRTSGGYTGELFF

clone_size: .
d_call: .
v_call: TRBV18
j_call: TRBJ1-3
cdr3_nt: TGTGCCAGCTCACCCGATTACCGACCCTCTGGAAACACCATATATTTT
cdr3_aa: CASSPDYRPSGNTIYF

clone_size: .
d_call: .
v_call: TRBV28
j_call: TRBJ2-6
cdr3_nt: TGTGCCAGCAGTCAAGGACAGTATCTCTCTGGGGCCAACGTCCTGACTTTC
cdr3_aa: CASSQGQYLSGANVLTF

clone_size: .
d_call: .
v_call: TRBV5-8
j_call: TRBJ1-1
cdr3_nt: TGTGCCAGCAGCCCAGGAGGGATAATGAACACTGAAGCTTTCTTT
cdr3_aa: CASSPGGIMNTEAFF

clone_size: .
d_call: .
v_call: TRBV19
j_call: TRBJ2-2
cdr3_nt: TGTGCCAGTAGTACCTTAGGGCGAGTCACCGGGGAGCTGTTTTTT
cdr3_aa: CASSTLGRVTGELFF

clone_size: .
d_call: .
v_call: TRBV9
j_call: TRBJ2-2
cdr3_nt: TGTGCCAGCAGCGTATCGGGGGAGCTGTTTTTT
cdr3_aa: CASSVSGELFF

clone_size: once
d_call: TRBD1
v_call: TRBV7-2
j_call: TRBJ1-3
cdr3_nt: TGTGCCAGCAGCCCAGACAGGGCTGGAAACACCATATATTTT
cdr3_aa: CASSPDRAGNTIYF

clone_size: .
d_call: .
v_call: TRBV19
j_call: TRBJ2-2
cdr3_nt: TGTGCCAGTAGTGGTGTGGCGAACACCGGGGAGCTGTTTTTT
cdr3_aa: CASSGVANTGELFF

clone_size: .
d_call: .
v_call: TRBV5-5
j_call: TRBJ1-2
cdr3_nt: TGCGCCAGCAGCTTGTCCAGGGCCAACTATGGCTACACCTTC
cdr3_aa: CASSLSRANYGYTF

clone_size: .
d_call: .
v_call: TRBV6-6
j_call: TRBJ1-5
cdr3_nt: TGTGCCAGCAAGGAGAACAATCAGCCCCAGCATTTT
cdr3_aa: CASKENNQPQHF

clone_size: .
d_call: TRBD1
v_call: TRBV25-1
j_call: TRBJ1-4
cdr3_nt: TGTGCCAGCAGTGAGGCAGGGGGCTACGAAAAACTGTTTTTT
cdr3_aa: CASSEAGGYEKLFF

clone_size: .
d_call: .
v_call: TRBV4-3
j_call: TRBJ1-1
cdr3_nt: TGCGCCAGCAGCCAAGATTACCAGTCCAGGGGATCAGCTTTCTTT
cdr3_aa: CASSQDYQSRGSAFF

clone_size: .
d_call: TRBD2
v_call: TRBV2
j_call: TRBJ2-7
cdr3_nt: TGTGCCAGCAGACGGGGACTAGCGGCCACCTACGAGCAGTACTTC
cdr3_aa: CASRRGLAATYEQYF

clone_size: .
d_call: TRBD2
v_call: TRBV28
j_call: TRBJ2-3
cdr3_nt: TGTGCCAGCAGCCCGGTCCTAGCGGGGGGCACAGATACGCAGTATTTT
cdr3_aa: CASSPVLAGGTDTQYF

clone_size: .
d_call: .
v_call: TRBV29-1
j_call: TRBJ2-6
cdr3_nt: TGCAGCGTCGAGGAGTCTGGGGCCAACGTCCTGACTTTC
cdr3_aa: CSVEESGANVLTF

clone_size: few
d_call: .
v_call: TRBV28
j_call: TRBJ1-4
cdr3_nt: TGTGCCAGCAGCCTCCCGACAGGCATCGGGGGAAAACTGTTTTTT
cdr3_aa: CASSLPTGIGGKLFF

clone_size: .
d_call: TRBD2
v_call: TRBV7-9
j_call: TRBJ2-1
cdr3_nt: TGTGCCAGCAGGCCCACTAGCGGGGGGGCCAATGAGCAGTTCTTC
cdr3_aa: CASRPTSGGANEQFF

clone_size: .
d_call: TRBD2
v_call: TRBV28
j_call: TRBJ2-3
cdr3_nt: TGTGCCAGCAGTTTGGTTTTAGGCGGGGGGTCGTTGGATACGCAGTATTTT
cdr3_aa: CASSLVLGGGSLDTQYF

clone_size: .
d_call: .
v_call: TRBV7-8
j_call: TRBJ2-7
cdr3_nt: TGTGCCAGCAGCTTAGGTTTGGCCTCCTCCTACGAGCAGTACTTC
cdr3_aa: CASSLGLASSYEQYF

clone_size: .
d_call: .
v_call: TRBV5-1
j_call: TRBJ2-1
cdr3_nt: TGCGCCAGCAGCCTTAGCACGCCCGGGTACAATGAGCAGTTCTTC
cdr3_aa: CASSLSTPGYNEQFF

clone_size: .
d_call: TRBD1
v_call: TRBV6-5
j_call: TRBJ1-2
cdr3_nt: TGTGCCAGCAGCTCCACCGGACAGGCCGATGGCTACACCTTC
cdr3_aa: CASSSTGQADGYTF

clone_size: .
d_call: .
v_call: TRBV28
j_call: TRBJ2-7
cdr3_nt: TGTGCCAGCGGACAGGACTATTCCTACGAGCAGTACTTC
cdr3_aa: CASGQDYSYEQYF

clone_size: once
d_call: .
v_call: TRBV4-3
j_call: TRBJ1-2
cdr3_nt: TGCGCCAGCAGCCAAGGGCGGGGGACGGGCTATGGCTACACCTTC
cdr3_aa: CASSQGRGTGYGYTF

clone_size: .
d_call: TRBD1
v_call: TRBV5-1
j_call: TRBJ1-1
cdr3_nt: TGCGCCAGCAGCCATGGACAGGGAGGGACTGAAGCTTTCTTT
cdr3_aa: CASSHGQGGTEAFF